This entry lists 16 T cell receptor beta chains sequenced from one sample in a study of cytomegalovirus exposure and HLA in healthy donors. Primers: 60 Vbeta forward and 13 Jbeta reverse. This table comes from immunoSEQ multiplex PCR, and its TCRdb copy is limited to in-frame clones, with some not included. The sample gives 110,000 to 150,000 clones, 75% to 80% of which show up once; around 1.7% is in the top ten. The source material was PBMCs. The source is a woman under 40 in good health and CMV-seronegative.

V gene TRBV7-2 combines with J gene TRBJ2-1; TRBD2 matches 9 bases. V shed 2 bases and J 2 bases; nucleotides not matched to a gene: 10. Germline CDR1 and CDR2: SGHTA and FQGNSA. The CDR3 runs to 18 residues. CDR3 DNA sequence: TGTGCCAGCAGCTTAAGAGGTGGAGCGGGGGGCCCCTACAATGAGCAGTTCTTC. Translating gives CASSLRGGAGGPYNEQFF.

The chain links TRBV5-6 to TRBJ2-7, with D perhaps matching TRBD1 (6 bases). Deletions cut 0 bases from V and 0 bases from J, with 10 bases between. The germline CDR1 and CDR2 sequences are SGHDT and YYEEEE. This CDR3 has 15 residues. The CDR3 spells CASSLDGQSSYEQYF. The CDR3 DNA sequence: TGTGCCAGCAGCTTGGACGGACAGAGCTCCTACGAGCAGTACTTC.

V gene TRBV5-1 combines with J gene TRBJ1-1, with 8 bases that match TRBD1. There are 12 residues in the CDR3. Unmatched junction bases numbered 1, after V lost 7 bases and J lost 2 bases. The germline V gene encodes CDR1 SGHRS and CDR2 YFSETQ. The CDR3 is CASGQGNTEAFF. The CDR3 DNA is TGCGCCAGCGGACAGGGAAACACTGAAGCTTTCTTT. Full variable domain (missing parts from reference TRBV5-1 and TRBJ1-1): KAGVTQTPRYLIKTRGQQVTLSCSPISGHRSVSWYQQTPGQGLQFLFEYFSETQRNKGNFPGRFSGRQFSNSRSEMNVSTLELGDSALYLCASGQGNTEAFFGQGTRLTVV.

This clone was counted between two and nine times. This chain links TRBV5-1 with TRBJ2-2; perhaps TRBD1 as D (6 bases). Germline CDR1 is SGHRS and CDR2 is YFSETQ. Deletions cut 4 bases from V and 1 base from J, with 11 bases between. The CDR3 runs 15 residues. The CDR3 region is CASSQLQGNTGELFF. The DNA of the CDR3 is TGCGCCAGCAGCCAATTACAGGGGAACACCGGGGAGCTGTTTTTT.

The chain uses TRBV27 and TRBJ2-1; D perhaps matches TRBD2 (6 bases). Between the trimmed V and J ends, which lost 5 bases and 5 bases, there was a span of 16 bases. The CDR3 has 15 residues. The germline CDR1 and CDR2 sequences are MNHEY and SMNVEV (reference sequence). CDR3 in DNA: TGTGCCAGCAGTCCCCGGGGGAGGAGGAACAATGAGCAGTTCTTC. Translation gives CASSPRGRRNNEQFF.

The chain carries TRBV9 and TRBJ2-1, with 11 bases lining up with TRBD1. In germline, CDR1 is SGDLS, CDR2 YYNGEE. The CDR3 totals 16 residues. The V gene end was trimmed by 4 bases and the J gene end by 0 bases; junction bases not matched to a gene: 3. The CDR3 DNA sequence: TGTGCCAGCAGCTCCGGGACAGGGGGCTCCTACAATGAGCAGTTCTTC. Protein: CASSSGTGGSYNEQFF. The variable domain in full, completed from reference TRBV9 and TRBJ2-1, reads DSGVTQTPKHLITATGQRVTLRCSPRSGDLSVYWYQQSLDQGLQFLIQYYNGEERAKGNILERFSAQQFPDLHSELNLSSLELGDSALYFCASSSGTGGSYNEQFFGPGTRLTVL.

The rearrangement links TRBV27 to TRBJ1-1, with D hard to call. The CDR3 runs 13 residues. Trimming took off 4 bases at V and 5 bases at J, with 11 bases between the two ends. The germline CDR1 and CDR2 sequences are MNHEY and SMNVEV (reference sequence). CDR3 sequence reads: CASSSGPGTEAFF. DNA of the CDR3: TGTGCCAGCAGTTCGGGTCCGGGGACTGAAGCTTTCTTT.

This clone has only one observation. Here the CDR3 DNA reads TGTGCCAGCAGCCCCGACTGGGGGGACCAGCCCCAGCATTTT. This gives the protein CASSPDWGDQPQHF. This chain joins TRBV7-6 and TRBJ1-5; possibly TRBD1 for D (5 bases). CDR3 length equals 14 residues. Germline values: CDR1 SGHVS, CDR2 FNYEAQ. The germline V and J ends were trimmed by 5 bases and 7 bases, with 15 bases remaining between them.

The rearrangement links TRBV6-6 to TRBJ2-2; the D gene is possibly TRBD2 (5 bases). V gave up 5 bases and J gave up 5 bases, with 18 bases separating them. Germline V lookup: CDR1 MNHNY, CDR2 SVGAGI (reference sequence). The length of the CDR3 is 16 residues. The CDR3 nucleotides read TGTGCCAGCAGTCCCGGACTCAGCACGACGACCGGGGAGCTGTTTTTT. It translates to CASSPGLSTTTGELFF.

V and J are TRBV5-1 and TRBJ1-1; TRBD1 might be the D (6 bases). V lost 4 bases to trimming and J lost 1 base, with 14 bases between them. This CDR3 comprises 15 residues. From germline, CDR1 is SGHRS and CDR2 YFSETQ. CDR3 protein: CASSRISQGNTEAFF. DNA for the CDR3: TGCGCCAGCAGCCGAATTTCACAGGGGAACACTGAAGCTTTCTTT.

The V gene is TRBV6-5, the J gene TRBJ2-7, with TRBD1 identical over 9 bases. CDR1 is MNHEY and CDR2 is SVGAGI in the germline V gene. The CDR3 totals 14 residues. V shed 7 bases and J 3 bases; nucleotides not matched to a gene: 7. CDR3 in amino acids: CASKLGTGLYEQYF. The CDR3 DNA is TGTGCCAGCAAACTTGGGACAGGGCTCTACGAGCAGTACTTC.

The CDR3 loop reads CASSERAGGQETQYF. CDR3 DNA sequence: TGTGCCAGCAGTGAAAGAGCGGGGGGGCAGGAGACCCAGTACTTC. The chain uses TRBV6-4 and TRBJ2-5, with 10 bases fitting TRBD2. Germline assignment: CDR1 MRHNA and CDR2 SNTAGT. With V trimmed by 3 bases and J by 5 bases, 6 bases remained unmatched. CDR3 size: 15 residues.

This chain uses TRBV18 with TRBJ1-2, with 10 bases that match TRBD1. Trimming took 0 bases from V and 6 from J; bases not matched to a gene: 10. The CDR3 has 17 amino acids. The germline V gene has CDR1 KGHSH and CDR2 LQKENI. CDR3 amino acids: CASSPPGTGALIDGYTF. The CDR3 nucleotides read TGTGCCAGCTCACCACCCGGGACAGGGGCCCTAATCGATGGCTACACCTTC.

The V gene is TRBV5-1, the J gene TRBJ2-7, with D perhaps TRBD1 (6 bases). With 4 bases removed from V and 3 bases from J, the gap between germline ends came to 23 bases. Germline CDR1 SGHRS, CDR2 YFSETQ. The CDR3 totals 17 residues. In nucleotides, the CDR3 is TGCGCCAGCAGCCGGCGGCAAGGCACAGGGTCTATCTACGAGCAGTACTTC. It encodes CASSRRQGTGSIYEQYF.

This clone appeared a single time. The rearrangement uses TRBV27 and TRBJ2-2, with D perhaps matching TRBD2 (5 bases). The CDR3 has 14 amino acids. Germline assignment: CDR1 MNHEY and CDR2 SMNVEV (reference sequence). V lost 10 bases, J lost 2 bases, and 14 bases lay in between. The CDR3 DNA is TGTGCCACCTTAACTCGGGGAAACACCGGGGAGCTGTTTTTT. Translation: CATLTRGNTGELFF.

The chain links TRBV5-3 to TRBJ2-5, with TRBD1 as a possible D gene (6 bases). TRBV5-3 is known as an ORF, though its function is uncertain. Trimming shortened V by 10 bases and J by 3 bases, and 19 bases separated the two germline ends. The CDR3 sequence is 14 residues long. The chain's CDR3 is CASRWGLVEETQYF. The CDR3 DNA follows: TGTGCCTCTAGGTGGGGGCTAGTTGAAGAGACCCAGTACTTC.